What follows is one TCR beta chain and its context. Its antigen remains unidentified. Germline CDR1 is MDHEN and CDR2 is SYDVKM. V gave up 5 bases and J gave up 2 bases, with 15 bases separating them. The CDR3 covers 15 residues. These data belong to a study of shared clonotypes between healthy human individuals. In the source study's methods: Owing to the provision of junction-only sequences devoid of quality scores by immunoSEQ, filtering differed. The protocol was immunoSEQ multiplex PCR, while the TCRdb copy is restricted to in-frame clones and leaves out a portion. V, J and clone size were drawn from that table, and D and trimming were deduced from the DNA. The sample records fewer than 1.6 million clones, approximately 98.5% being singletons. Study-wide results and limits: Several donors held 4.5% to 5% of naive CD4 clonotypes in common. Generation of non-shared clonotypes was less probable than generation of clonotypes shared by all four donors.

Input material: naive CD4+ T cells sorted from blood. The subset denotes: CD45RA+ positively selected. This sequence joins TRBV28 and TRBJ2-5; D may be TRBD2 (5 bases). The sequence derives from a man aged 25 to 40 in good health. The CDR3, as DNA: TGTGCCAGCAGTAAACTCACCGGGGATCAAGAGACCCAGTACTTC. Amino acid sequence: CASSKLTGDQETQYF.